Listed below are T cell receptor beta chains from one sample, sequenced in a study of healthy donors' naive CD4 and CD8 T cells. TCRdb reprocessed the reads with MiXCR, giving one entry per CDR3 protein. Among 180,000 or so distinct CDR3 sequences listed, about 74% were seen once. The sample comprised naive CD4+ and CD8+ T cells sorted from blood, pooled from several donors. These receptors were collected from a pool of human donors in good health; the sample pools cells from several healthy donors. Each CDR3 is given with its conserved first and last residue. Each record gives: J gene, clone size, D gene, V gene, CDR3 DNA, CDR3 protein. A D gene is named only where the DNA matches it firmly. Clone size is not always given. Where it is, it says once, few, many or a class for expanded clones.

J: TRBJ2-7; size: -; D: -; V: TRBV29-1; DNA: TGCAGCGTTGAAGATCAGGGTACCGAGCAGTACTTC; CDR3: CSVEDQGTEQYF
J: TRBJ2-7; size: -; D: TRBD2; V: TRBV29-1; DNA: TGCAGCGCAACTAGCGGGAGTTATGAGCAGTACTTC; CDR3: CSATSGSYEQYF
J: TRBJ2-7; size: -; D: -; V: TRBV29-1; DNA: TGCAGCCTTGAAAGCGGCTACTTCGCCTACGAGCAGTACTTC; CDR3: CSLESGYFAYEQYF
J: TRBJ2-7; size: -; D: -; V: TRBV6-5; DNA: TGTGCCAGCAGCTCTATCCGGGTTGGGACCTACGAGCAGTACTTC; CDR3: CASSSIRVGTYEQYF
J: TRBJ1-1; size: -; D: -; V: TRBV5-4; DNA: TGTGCCAGCAGCCCTAAAGGGGATGGGGAAGCTTTCTTT; CDR3: CASSPKGDGEAFF
J: TRBJ2-1; size: -; D: TRBD2; V: TRBV27; DNA: TGTGCCAGCAGTTTGACTAGCGGGAGCAATGAGCAGTTCTTC; CDR3: CASSLTSGSNEQFF
J: TRBJ2-7; size: -; D: -; V: TRBV19; DNA: TGTGCCAGTAGTATAGGTCTCGGGCGAACCTACGAGCAGTACTTC; CDR3: CASSIGLGRTYEQYF
J: TRBJ1-3; size: -; D: -; V: TRBV6-5; DNA: TGTGCCAGCAGTTACAGAGCACTTCGGACCTCTGGAAACACCATATATTTT; CDR3: CASSYRALRTSGNTIYF
J: TRBJ2-1; size: -; D: TRBD2; V: TRBV29-1; DNA: TGCAGCGTTGAGACTAGCGCGACTTACAATGAGCAGTTCTTC; CDR3: CSVETSATYNEQFF
J: TRBJ2-7; size: -; D: -; V: TRBV6-1; DNA: TGTGCCAGCAGTGAAGGTACGGCTCGCTACGAGCAGTACTTC; CDR3: CASSEGTARYEQYF
J: TRBJ1-2; size: -; D: -; V: TRBV29-1; DNA: TGCAGCGAGGGGACGACTACCTATGGCTACACCTTC; CDR3: CSEGTTTYGYTF
J: TRBJ2-7; size: -; D: TRBD1; V: TRBV27; DNA: TGTGCCAGCAGTTCGAGCCGGGACAGTGGGCAGTACTTC; CDR3: CASSSSRDSGQYF
J: TRBJ1-1; size: -; D: -; V: TRBV7-2; DNA: TGTGCCAGCAGCTTAGGGTACAACACTGAAGCTTTCTTT; CDR3: CASSLGYNTEAFF
J: TRBJ2-2; size: -; D: TRBD1; V: TRBV29-1; DNA: TGCAGCGTTGGGCCGGGACAGGGTGCCGGGGAGCTGTTTTTT; CDR3: CSVGPGQGAGELFF
J: TRBJ2-1; size: -; D: TRBD1; V: TRBV4-3; DNA: TGCGCCAGCAGCCAAGAACGGGACAGTCTTACCTACAATGAGCAGTTCTTC; CDR3: CASSQERDSLTYNEQFF
J: TRBJ2-5; size: -; D: -; V: TRBV6-2/TRBV6-3; DNA: TGTGCCAGCAGTCCGAACGCAGGAACCCGAGAGACCCAGTACTTC; CDR3: CASSPNAGTRETQYF
J: TRBJ1-5; size: -; D: -; V: TRBV5-4; DNA: TGTGCCAGCAGCTTGAAAGTGTTATCTCAGCCCCAGCATTTT; CDR3: CASSLKVLSQPQHF
J: TRBJ2-5; size: -; D: -; V: TRBV29-1; DNA: TGCAGCGTTGAGTTGACAAACCAAGAGACCCAGTACTTC; CDR3: CSVELTNQETQYF
J: TRBJ2-3; size: -; D: TRBD1; V: TRBV29-1; DNA: TGCAGCGTTGAAGATGGACAGGCAAGTTTCACAGATACGCAGTATTTT; CDR3: CSVEDGQASFTDTQYF
J: TRBJ2-7; size: -; D: TRBD2; V: TRBV10-3; DNA: TGTGCCATCAGTTCACTAGCGGGAAACGACGAGCAGTACTTC; CDR3: CAISSLAGNDEQYF
J: TRBJ2-3; size: -; D: TRBD2; V: TRBV4-3; DNA: TGCGCCAGCAGCCAAGGGACTAGCGGGAGCACAGATACGCAGTATTTT; CDR3: CASSQGTSGSTDTQYF
J: TRBJ2-7; size: -; D: -; V: TRBV20-1; DNA: TGCAGTGCTAGAGATAGCAGGGAGCAGTACTTC; CDR3: CSARDSREQYF
J: TRBJ2-1; size: -; D: TRBD2; V: TRBV30; DNA: TGTGCCTGTTCCGGGACTAGCGTCAATGAGCAGTTCTTC; CDR3: CACSGTSVNEQFF
J: TRBJ2-3; size: -; D: TRBD2; V: TRBV5-1; DNA: TGTGCCAGCAGCAATAGACTAGCGGGGGGAGATACGCAGTATTTT; CDR3: CASSNRLAGGDTQYF
J: TRBJ2-1; size: -; D: -; V: TRBV25-1; DNA: TGTGCCAGCGGCAGATTGGCCTACAATGAGCAGTTCTTC; CDR3: CASGRLAYNEQFF
J: TRBJ2-1; size: few; D: -; V: TRBV20-1; DNA: TGCAGTGCTAGAGATATGGTGGGTACGAATGAGCAGTTCTTC; CDR3: CSARDMVGTNEQFF
J: TRBJ2-7; size: -; D: -; V: TRBV27; DNA: TGTGCCAGCAGTTTAGACCCCGGTCGGTTTTACGAGCAGTACTTC; CDR3: CASSLDPGRFYEQYF
J: TRBJ1-5; size: -; D: TRBD1; V: TRBV6-2/TRBV6-3; DNA: TGTGCCAGCAGCCAGGGGGCCATACAGCCCCAGCATTTT; CDR3: CASSQGAIQPQHF
J: TRBJ1-1; size: -; D: -; V: TRBV5-1; DNA: TGCGCCAGCAGCCCCAGAGGGGGTGACACTGAAGCTTTCTTT; CDR3: CASSPRGGDTEAFF
J: TRBJ2-7; size: -; D: TRBD2; V: TRBV13; DNA: TGTGCCAGCAGCCCGCCGACTAGCCGCCAGCAGTACTTC; CDR3: CASSPPTSRQQYF
J: TRBJ1-6; size: -; D: -; V: TRBV19; DNA: TGTGCCAGTAGTATTGGATTAAGCCGGGACGGAAATTCACCCCTCCACTTT; CDR3: CASSIGLSRDGNSPLHF
J: TRBJ1-2; size: few; D: -; V: TRBV6-5; DNA: TGTGCCAGCAGTCCGGATGCTGGGTATGGCTACACCTTC; CDR3: CASSPDAGYGYTF
J: TRBJ2-1; size: -; D: -; V: TRBV18; DNA: TGTGCCAGCTCACCTGGCAGGGGAACCTACAATGAGCAGTTCTTC; CDR3: CASSPGRGTYNEQFF
J: TRBJ1-2; size: -; D: TRBD1; V: TRBV2; DNA: TGTGCCGGAAATCGACAGGGAGGCTACACCTTC; CDR3: CAGNRQGGYTF
J: TRBJ2-7; size: few; D: TRBD1; V: TRBV30; DNA: TGTGCCTGCCCTCGTACAAGGGGACAGGGGTACGAGCAGTACTTC; CDR3: CACPRTRGQGYEQYF